This T cell receptor beta chain was obtained from a study of T cells in Graves' hyperthyroidism and ophthalmopathy. CDR1 and CDR2 from the germline V gene are DFQATT and SNEGSKA (reference sequence). V was pared by 6 bases and J by 0 bases, with 9 bases between. The CDR3 is 13 amino acids. Amplification yielded TCR beta CDR3 regions, with RNA transcripts as the source. A first-round RT-PCR of the TCR CDR3 used the HTBI primer set. Each CDR3 protein is one row after TCRdb ran MiXCR on the multiplex PCR reads. The sample consists of 490,000 or so distinct CDR3 sequences, 40% to 50% of them appearing once. This clonotype was counted many times.

The TCR comes from an adult woman with Graves' disease, either hyperthyroidism or ophthalmopathy (not recorded which). The specimen sequenced was peripheral blood or thyroid tissue (not recorded which). V and J are TRBV20-1 and TRBJ1-3; unclear D gene. In nucleotides, the CDR3 is TGCAGTGCAACGGGAAACTCTGGAAACACCATATATTTT. Its translation is CSATGNSGNTIYF.